The subject of this entry is one TCR beta chain. What it binds is unknown. The germline CDR1 and CDR2 sequences are LGHDT and YNNKEL (reference sequence). V lost 1 base and J 7 bases, leaving 14 bases between the germline ends. The CDR3 length is 15 residues. This sample was included in a study of CD8 T cells in ankylosing spondylitis. Study conclusions and caveats: As for the disease-linked clones, they showed a CD8+ phenotype and occurred at relatively low frequencies in peripheral blood. Seemingly characteristic of ankylosing spondylitis blood was a TCR beta motif consisting of 7 or 8 highly homologous variants. Disease-linked clones reportedly showed significant enrichment in matched ankylosing spondylitis synovial fluid.

Libraries for TCR beta were made by quantitative 5'-RACE with molecular barcodes. TCRdb processed the 5' RACE reads anew with MiXCR; each CDR3 protein has one entry. This sample yields a few hundred thousand distinct CDR3 sequences, of which more than 20% are seen a single time; approximately 16% belongs to the top ten. Sequenced input: blood, either unsorted or a sorted T cell fraction (not recorded which). The chain joins TRBV3-1 to TRBJ2-1; D possibly corresponds to TRBD2 (5 bases). The origin of this receptor is a male donor with ankylosing spondylitis. The CDR3 loop is CASSQVPWLANEQFF. DNA for the CDR3: TGTGCCAGCAGCCAAGTTCCTTGGCTAGCAAATGAGCAGTTCTTC.